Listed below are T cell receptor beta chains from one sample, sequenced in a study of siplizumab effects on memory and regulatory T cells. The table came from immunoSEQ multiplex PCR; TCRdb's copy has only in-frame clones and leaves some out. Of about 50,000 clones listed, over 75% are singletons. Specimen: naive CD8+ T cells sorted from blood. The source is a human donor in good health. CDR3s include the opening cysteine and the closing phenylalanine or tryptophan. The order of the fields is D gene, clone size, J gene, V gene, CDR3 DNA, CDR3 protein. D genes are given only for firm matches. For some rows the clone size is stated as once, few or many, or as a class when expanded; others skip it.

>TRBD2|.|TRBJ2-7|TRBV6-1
TGTGCCAGCAGTGAGGGGTTAGCGGGAGGGAAAGGTTACGAGCAGTACTTC
CASSEGLAGGKGYEQYF
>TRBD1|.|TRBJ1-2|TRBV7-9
TGTGCCAGCAGCCTCATTTATCTACAGGGGGGCTATGGCTACACCTTC
CASSLIYLQGGYGYTF
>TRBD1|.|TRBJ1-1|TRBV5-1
TGCGCCAGCAGCTTGGACAGGGGCGATACTGAAGCTTTCTTT
CASSLDRGDTEAFF
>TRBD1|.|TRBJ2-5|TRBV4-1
TGCGCCAGCAGCCAGGATCAACAGGGGTTGGGGGAGCAGTACTTC
CASSQDQQGLGEQYF
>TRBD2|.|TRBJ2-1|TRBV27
TGTGCCAGCAGTTTATCCTTAGCGGGGTACAATGAGCAGTTCTTC
CASSLSLAGYNEQFF
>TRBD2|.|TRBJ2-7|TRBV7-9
TGTGCCAGCAGCTCAGTAGCGGGGGGGAGCTCCTACGAGCAGTACTTC
CASSSVAGGSSYEQYF
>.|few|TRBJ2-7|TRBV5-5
TGTGCCAGCAGCTTTGGGCTGCCCTACGAGCAGTACTTC
CASSFGLPYEQYF
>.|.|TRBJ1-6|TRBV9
TGTGCCAGCAGCGTAGAGGATTTTTCACCCCTCCACTTT
CASSVEDFSPLHF
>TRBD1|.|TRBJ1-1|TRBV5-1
TGCGCCAGCAGCTTGGCTTTCTTTGACAGGGCGAACACTGAAGCTTTCTTT
CASSLAFFDRANTEAFF
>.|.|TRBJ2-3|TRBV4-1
TGCGCCAGCAGCCAAGGGGGTACTAGCACAGATACGCAGTATTTT
CASSQGGTSTDTQYF
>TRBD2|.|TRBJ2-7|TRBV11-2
TGTGCCAGCAGCCCTGGCGCACTAGCGGGATCCTACGAGCAGTACTTC
CASSPGALAGSYEQYF
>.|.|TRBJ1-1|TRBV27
TGTGCCAGCAGTTTAGGGGGTTTCACTGAAGCTTTCTTT
CASSLGGFTEAFF
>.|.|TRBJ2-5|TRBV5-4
TGTGCCAGCAGCGGGAGTCCGGGGAAGCGGGAGACCCAGTACTTC
CASSGSPGKRETQYF
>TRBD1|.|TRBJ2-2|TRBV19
TGTGCCAGCCTAGACGGGGACAGGGCCACCGGGGAGCTGTTTTTT
CASLDGDRATGELFF
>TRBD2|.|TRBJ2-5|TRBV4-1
TGCGCCAGCAGCCAAGAAAAGGGACTAGCGGGAGGGGAGGGGGCCCAGTACTTC
CASSQEKGLAGGEGAQYF
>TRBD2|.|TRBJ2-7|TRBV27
TGTGCCAGCAGTCCCATACGAGTTGCGGGAGCCCCAGAGCAGTACTTC
CASSPIRVAGAPEQYF
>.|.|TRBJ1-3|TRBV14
TGTGCCAGCAGCCTCCTCCGGGACGGAATTGGAAACACCATATATTTT
CASSLLRDGIGNTIYF
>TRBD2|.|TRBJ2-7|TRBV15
TGTGCCACCAGCAGAGATGGGGAGGGGATCTCCTACGAGCAGTACTTC
CATSRDGEGISYEQYF
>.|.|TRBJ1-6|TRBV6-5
TGTGCCAGCAGTTTCCTCGGGCCGAATTCACCCCTCCACTTT
CASSFLGPNSPLHF
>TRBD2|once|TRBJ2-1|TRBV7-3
TGTGCCAGCAGCTTAACGACTAGCGGGAGGGGTGAGCAGTTCTTC
CASSLTTSGRGEQFF
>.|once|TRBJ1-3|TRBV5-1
TGCGCCAGCAGCTTGACGGGTGAGGTCTACTCTGGAAACACCATATATTTT
CASSLTGEVYSGNTIYF
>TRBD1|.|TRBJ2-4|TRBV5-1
TGCGCCAGCACCTACTATCCGGGACAGGGGATAAACATTCAGTACTTC
CASTYYPGQGINIQYF
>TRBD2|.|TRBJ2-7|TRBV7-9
TGTGCCAGCAGTTCTAGCGGGACACCCCACGAGCAGTACTTC
CASSSSGTPHEQYF
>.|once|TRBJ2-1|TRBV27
TGTGCCAGCAGGGAGGCACAAGGAGTCATTGAGCAGTTCTTC
CASREAQGVIEQFF
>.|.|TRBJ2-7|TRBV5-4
TGTGCCAGCAGCTCCTTTACGCAGGGTGATGAGCAGTACTTC
CASSSFTQGDEQYF
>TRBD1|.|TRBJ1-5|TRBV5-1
TGCGCCAGCAGCCCTGGACAGGGAACTCAGCCCCAGCATTTT
CASSPGQGTQPQHF
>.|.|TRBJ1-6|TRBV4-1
TGCGCCAGCAGCCAAGAGGTAACTTCACCCCTCCACTTT
CASSQEVTSPLHF
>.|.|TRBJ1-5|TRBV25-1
TGTGCCAGCAGCCCCTTCCGGACGGAGCCCAATCAGCCCCAGCATTTT
CASSPFRTEPNQPQHF
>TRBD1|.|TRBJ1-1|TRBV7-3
TGTGCCAGCAGCTTACAGACAGGGTGGTTGGAAGCTTTCTTT
CASSLQTGWLEAFF
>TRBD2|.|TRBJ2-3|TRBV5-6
TGTGCCAGCAGTTCCGGGCGGGAGATGAGTTATACGCAGTATTTT
CASSSGREMSYTQYF
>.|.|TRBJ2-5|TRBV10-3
TGTGCCATCAGTGAGGGGGTGGCGGTACAAGAGACCCAGTACTTC
CAISEGVAVQETQYF
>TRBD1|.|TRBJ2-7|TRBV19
TGTGCCAGTAGTTGGGGGACAGGGGAATTCTACGAGCAGTACTTC
CASSWGTGEFYEQYF
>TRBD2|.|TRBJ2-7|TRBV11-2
TGTGCCAGCAGCTGGACGGGCGGGGGGACCTCCTACGAGCAGTACTTC
CASSWTGGGTSYEQYF
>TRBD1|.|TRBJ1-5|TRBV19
TGTGCCAGTAGTAGACAGGGTAATCAGCCCCAGCATTTT
CASSRQGNQPQHF
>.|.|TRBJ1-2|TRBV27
TGTGCCAGCGGTCGGCTTAACTATGGCTACACCTTC
CASGRLNYGYTF
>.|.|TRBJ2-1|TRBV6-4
TGTGCCAGCAGTGACAGCGGTAGCTCCTACAATGAGCAGTTCTTC
CASSDSGSSYNEQFF
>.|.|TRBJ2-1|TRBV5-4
TGTGCCAGCAGCTCGGGGGACTCCAATGAGCAGTTCTTC
CASSSGDSNEQFF
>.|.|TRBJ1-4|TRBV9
TGTGCCAGCAGCGTGCAAGATAATGAAAAACTGTTTTTT
CASSVQDNEKLFF
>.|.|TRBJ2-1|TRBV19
TGTGCCAGTAGTAAGACATATGAGCAGTTCTTC
CASSKTYEQFF
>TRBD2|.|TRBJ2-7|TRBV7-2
TGTGCCAGCAGCCCTACTAGCGGAGCCTCCTACGAGCAGTACTTC
CASSPTSGASYEQYF
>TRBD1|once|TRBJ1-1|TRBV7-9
TGTGCCAGCAGCTCCGGGTATGGGACAGACACTGAAGCTTTCTTT
CASSSGYGTDTEAFF
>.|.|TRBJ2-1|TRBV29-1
TGCAGCGTTGCCGCAGCCTACAATGAGCAGTTCTTC
CSVAAAYNEQFF
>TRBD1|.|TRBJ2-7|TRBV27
TGTGCCAGCAGTCCCATCCCGACAGGGGAGCCCTACGAGCAGTACTTC
CASSPIPTGEPYEQYF
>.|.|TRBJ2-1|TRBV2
TGTGCCAGCAGTGACCCAGGGGACGGTGAGCAGTTCTTC
CASSDPGDGEQFF
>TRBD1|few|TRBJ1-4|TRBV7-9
TGTGCCAGCAGCCTTCGACAGGGGGCTGATGAAAAACTGTTTTTT
CASSLRQGADEKLFF